This T cell receptor (beta chain) was sequenced during a study of a mutant IDH1 vaccine in newly diagnosed glioma. Turning to the study itself: Week 35 was assigned to visit V12, and week 47 was assigned to visit V13.

Study-level points and caveats: Overall, 80% to 95% of patients had vaccine-induced immune responses.

Here immunoSEQ multiplex PCR was the method, and the copy in TCRdb shows in-frame clones only, minus some. This sample has around 31,000 clones, with roughly three quarters found just once. Documented time point: week 35, safety follow-up. The content of each vaccine dose was 300 ug of mutant IDH1 20-mer peptide, and topical imiquimod accompanied it. As regards this clone: No antigen is known for it. Relative to the germline gene, one junction end is altered; a read error may explain this.

Sequenced here: PBMCs, sampled from a glioma patient whose treatment included an IDH1 peptide vaccine. This TCR came from a middle-aged woman with glioma.

CDR3 protein: CASNARGNEKLVF. CDR3 DNA: TGTGCCAGCAACGCTAGGGGGAATGAAAAACTGGTTTTT. The chain employs TRBV5-6 and TRBJ1-4; a possible D gene is TRBD1 (6 bases). The CDR3 consists of 13 residues. Germline values: CDR1 SGHDT, CDR2 YYEEEE. The full variable domain, with the rest looked up from reference TRBV5-6 and TRBJ1-4, is DAGVTQSPTHLIKTRGQQVTLRCSPKSGHDTVSWYQQALGQGPQFIFQYYEEEERQRGNFPDRFSGHQFPNYSSELNVNALLLGDSALYLCASNARGNEKLVFGSGTQLSVL.